This T cell receptor beta chain was found in a study of prognosis after radiotherapy for stage I lung cancer. This clonotype was detected many times. Antigen: not known. Study findings and constraints: Tumor-specific reactivity of the expanded TCR clones remained undetermined.

The study amplified the TCR beta CDR3 region from genomic DNA. This amplification was carried out by two rounds of multiplex PCR. Gene-specific TRBV and TRBJ primers were used in PCR round one. A single record per CDR3 protein comes from TCRdb applying MiXCR to the multiplex PCR reads. This table has around 26,000 distinct CDR3 sequences, about 30% appearing once. The V and J ends lost 4 bases and 5 bases, in that order; junction bases with no gene match: 9. Germline V gives CDR1 SNHLY, CDR2 FYNNEI. The CDR3 sequence is 15 residues long. The receptor comes from a donor older than 45 with non-small cell lung cancer. The genes are TRBV2 and TRBJ2-7; 9 nucleotides match TRBD1. The sample in question was PBMCs, obtained before or after stereotactic body radiation therapy (not recorded which). The CDR3 DNA reads TGTGCCAGCAGTGTTACACCGGGACAGGGCGACGAGCAGTACTTC. It encodes CASSVTPGQGDEQYF.